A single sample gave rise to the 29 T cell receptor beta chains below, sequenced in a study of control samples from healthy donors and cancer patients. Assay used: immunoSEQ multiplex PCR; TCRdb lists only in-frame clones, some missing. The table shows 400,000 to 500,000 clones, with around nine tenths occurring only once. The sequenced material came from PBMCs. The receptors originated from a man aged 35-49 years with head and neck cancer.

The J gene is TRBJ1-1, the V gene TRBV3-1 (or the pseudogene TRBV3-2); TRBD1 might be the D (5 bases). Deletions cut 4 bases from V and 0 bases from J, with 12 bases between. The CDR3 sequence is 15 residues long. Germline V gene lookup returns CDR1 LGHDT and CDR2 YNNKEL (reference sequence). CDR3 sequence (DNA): TGTGCCAGCAGCCTTTCAGGGCGGCTGAACACTGAAGCTTTCTTT. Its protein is CASSLSGRLNTEAFF.

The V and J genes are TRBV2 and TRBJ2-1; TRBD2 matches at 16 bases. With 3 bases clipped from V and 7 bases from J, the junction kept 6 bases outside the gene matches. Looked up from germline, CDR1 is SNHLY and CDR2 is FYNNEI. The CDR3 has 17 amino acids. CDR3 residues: CASSDGTSGGAVNEQFF. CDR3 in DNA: TGTGCCAGCAGTGATGGGACTAGCGGGGGGGCCGTAAATGAGCAGTTCTTC.

CDR3 amino acids: CASRTQGADYGYTF. As DNA, the CDR3 is TGTGCCAGCAGAACCCAGGGGGCAGACTATGGCTACACCTTC. The chain employs TRBV5-4 and TRBJ1-2; 8 nucleotides align to TRBD1. The germline CDR1 and CDR2 sequences are SGHNT and YYREEE (reference sequence). The length of the CDR3 is 14 residues. The junction had 6 bases not matched to a gene; V was cut back by 5 bases and J by 3 bases.

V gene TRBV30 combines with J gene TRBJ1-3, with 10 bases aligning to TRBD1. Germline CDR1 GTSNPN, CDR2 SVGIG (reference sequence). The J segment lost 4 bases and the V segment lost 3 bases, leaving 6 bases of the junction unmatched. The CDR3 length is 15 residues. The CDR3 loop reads CAWSQTGGLGNTIYF. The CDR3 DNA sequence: TGTGCCTGGAGCCAGACAGGGGGCCTCGGAAACACCATATATTTT.

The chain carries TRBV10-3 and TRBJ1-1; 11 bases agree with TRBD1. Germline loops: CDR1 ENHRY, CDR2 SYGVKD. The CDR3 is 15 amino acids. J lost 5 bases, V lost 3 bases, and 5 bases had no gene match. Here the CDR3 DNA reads TGTGCCATCAGTGACGGACAGGGGGCGGAAACTGAAGCTTTCTTT. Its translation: CAISDGQGAETEAFF.

This chain's CDR3 is CASSGEAGDNEQFF. The CDR3 region has the DNA TGTGCCAGCAGTGGGGAGGCCGGGGACAATGAGCAGTTCTTC. The genes are TRBV2 and TRBJ2-1; weak D call: TRBD2 (6 bases). The CDR3 contains 14 residues. Germline V CDR1 and CDR2: SNHLY, FYNNEI. V lost 4 bases and J 5 bases, leaving 12 bases between the germline ends.

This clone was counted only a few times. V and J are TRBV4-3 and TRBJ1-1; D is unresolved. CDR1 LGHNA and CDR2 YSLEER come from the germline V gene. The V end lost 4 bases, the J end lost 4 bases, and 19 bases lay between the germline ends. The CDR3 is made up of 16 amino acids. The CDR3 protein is CASSPRPRRIGTEAFF. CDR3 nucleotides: TGCGCCAGCAGCCCCAGGCCGCGACGAATAGGCACTGAAGCTTTCTTT.

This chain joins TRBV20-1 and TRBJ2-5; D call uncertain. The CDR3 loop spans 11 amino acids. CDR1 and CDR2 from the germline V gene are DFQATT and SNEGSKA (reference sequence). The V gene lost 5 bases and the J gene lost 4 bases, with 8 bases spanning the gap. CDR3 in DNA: TGCAGTGCTGGAAGGATAGAGACCCAGTACTTC. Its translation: CSAGRIETQYF.

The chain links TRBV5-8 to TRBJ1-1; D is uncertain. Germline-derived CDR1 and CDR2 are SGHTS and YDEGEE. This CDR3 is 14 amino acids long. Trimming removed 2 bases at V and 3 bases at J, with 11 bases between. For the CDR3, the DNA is TGTGCCAGCAGCTTACAGAGTTTTTACACTGAAGCTTTCTTT. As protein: CASSLQSFYTEAFF. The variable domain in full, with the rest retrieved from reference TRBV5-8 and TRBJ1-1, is EAGVTQSPTHLIKTRGQQATLRCSPISGHTSVYWYQQALGLGLQFLLWYDEGEERNRGNFPPRFSGRQFPNYSSELNVNALELEDSALYLCASSLQSFYTEAFFGQGTRLTVV.

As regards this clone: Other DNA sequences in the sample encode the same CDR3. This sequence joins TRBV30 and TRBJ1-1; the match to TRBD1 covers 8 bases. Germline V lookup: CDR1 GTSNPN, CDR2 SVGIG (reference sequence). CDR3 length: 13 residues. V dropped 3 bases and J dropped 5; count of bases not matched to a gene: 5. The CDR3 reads CAWSGQGGTEAFF. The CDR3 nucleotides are TGTGCCTGGAGCGGACAGGGTGGGACTGAAGCTTTCTTT.

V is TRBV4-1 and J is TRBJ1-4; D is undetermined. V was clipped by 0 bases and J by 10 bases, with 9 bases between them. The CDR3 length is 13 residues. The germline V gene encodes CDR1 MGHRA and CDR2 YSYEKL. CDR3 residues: CASSQDSGGKLFF. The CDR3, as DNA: TGCGCCAGCAGCCAAGATTCAGGTGGAAAACTGTTTTTT.

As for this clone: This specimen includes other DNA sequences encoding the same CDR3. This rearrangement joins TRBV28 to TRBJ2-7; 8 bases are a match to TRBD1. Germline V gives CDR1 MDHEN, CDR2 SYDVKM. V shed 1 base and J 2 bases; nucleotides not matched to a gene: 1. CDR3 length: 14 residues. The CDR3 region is CASSLSGGAYEQYF. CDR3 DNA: TGTGCCAGCAGTTTATCAGGGGGCGCCTACGAGCAGTACTTC.

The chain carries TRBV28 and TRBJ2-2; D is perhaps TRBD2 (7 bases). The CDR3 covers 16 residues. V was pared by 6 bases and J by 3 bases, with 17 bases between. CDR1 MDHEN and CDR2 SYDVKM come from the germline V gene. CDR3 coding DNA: TGTGCCAGCAGGTCCCTGGGGGCGGGGGACACCGGGGAGCTGTTTTTT. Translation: CASRSLGAGDTGELFF.

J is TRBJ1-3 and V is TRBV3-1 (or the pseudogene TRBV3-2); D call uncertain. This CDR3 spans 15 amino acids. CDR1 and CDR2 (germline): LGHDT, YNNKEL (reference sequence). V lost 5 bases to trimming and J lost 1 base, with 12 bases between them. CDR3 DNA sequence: TGTGCCAGCAGCGAAGCGAGGGTTTCTGGAAACACCATATATTTT. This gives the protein CASSEARVSGNTIYF.

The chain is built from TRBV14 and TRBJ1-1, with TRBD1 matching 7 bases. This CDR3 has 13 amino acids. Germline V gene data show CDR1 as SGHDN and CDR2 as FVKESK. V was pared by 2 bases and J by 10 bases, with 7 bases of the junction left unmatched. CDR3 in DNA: TGTGCCAGCAGCCAATATTCAAACAGGGGAGCTTTCTTT. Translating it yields CASSQYSNRGAFF.

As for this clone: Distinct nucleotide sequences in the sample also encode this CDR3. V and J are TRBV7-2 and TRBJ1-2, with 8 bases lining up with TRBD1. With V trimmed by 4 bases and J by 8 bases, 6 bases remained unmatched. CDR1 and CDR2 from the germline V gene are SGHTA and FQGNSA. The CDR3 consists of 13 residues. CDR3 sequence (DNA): TGTGCCAGCAGCTCCCAGGGGGCTCGGGGCTACACCTTC. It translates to CASSSQGARGYTF.

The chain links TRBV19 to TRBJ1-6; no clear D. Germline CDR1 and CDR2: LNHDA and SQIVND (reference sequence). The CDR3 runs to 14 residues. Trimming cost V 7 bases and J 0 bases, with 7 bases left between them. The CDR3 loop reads CASKESSYNSPLHF. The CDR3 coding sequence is TGTGCCAGTAAGGAGAGCTCCTATAATTCACCCCTCCACTTT. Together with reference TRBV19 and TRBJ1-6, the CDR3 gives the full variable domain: DGGITQSPKYLFRKEGQNVTLSCEQNLNHDAMYWYRQDPGQGLRLIYYSQIVNDFQKGDIAEGYSVSREKKESFPLTVTSAQKNPTAFYLCASKESSYNSPLHFGNGTRLTVT.

CDR3 amino acids: CASSFRTGGGRNTEAFF. The CDR3 DNA reads as TGTGCCAGCAGCTTCCGGACAGGGGGAGGACGGAACACTGAAGCTTTCTTT. The chain recombines TRBV11-2 with TRBJ1-1; 10 nucleotides match TRBD1. J lost 1 base, V lost 3 bases, and 8 bases had no gene match. This CDR3 is 17 amino acids long. Germline values: CDR1 SGHAT, CDR2 FQNNGV. The full variable domain, in which reference TRBV11-2 and TRBJ1-1 provide the parts outside the CDR3, is EAGVAQSPRYKIIEKRQSVAFWCNPISGHATLYWYQQILGQGPKLLIQFQNNGVVDDSQLPKDRFSAERLKGVDSTLKIQPAKLEDSAVYLCASSFRTGGGRNTEAFFGQGTRLTVV.

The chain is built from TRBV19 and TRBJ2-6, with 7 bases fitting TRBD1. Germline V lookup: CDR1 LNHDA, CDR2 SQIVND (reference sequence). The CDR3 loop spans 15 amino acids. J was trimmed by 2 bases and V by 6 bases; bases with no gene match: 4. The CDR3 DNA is TGTGCCAGTAGGGAAGACAGGGCTGGGGCCAACGTCCTGACTTTC. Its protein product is CASREDRAGANVLTF.

In DNA form, the CDR3 reads TGTGCCAGTACAATAGGGAGCGCGTCAGATACGCAGTATTTT. As protein: CASTIGSASDTQYF. This chain uses TRBV19 with TRBJ2-3, with D tentatively TRBD2 (5 bases). CDR3 length: 14 amino acids. V lost 7 bases to trimming and J lost 4 bases, with 15 bases between them. Germline V gene sequence: CDR1 LNHDA, CDR2 SQIVND (reference sequence). The complete variable domain, with remaining parts taken from reference TRBV19 and TRBJ2-3, reads DGGITQSPKYLFRKEGQNVTLSCEQNLNHDAMYWYRQDPGQGLRLIYYSQIVNDFQKGDIAEGYSVSREKKESFPLTVTSAQKNPTAFYLCASTIGSASDTQYFGPGTRLTVL.

CDR3 protein: CASSQGTAREPEAFF. The CDR3 DNA follows: TGTGCCAGCAGCCAAGGAACAGCCCGGGAACCTGAAGCTTTCTTT. V gene TRBV4-2 combines with J gene TRBJ1-1; D gene ambiguous. CDR1 is LGHNA and CDR2 is YNFKEQ in the germline V gene. There are 15 residues in the CDR3. V lost 1 base and J 6 bases, leaving 15 bases between the germline ends.

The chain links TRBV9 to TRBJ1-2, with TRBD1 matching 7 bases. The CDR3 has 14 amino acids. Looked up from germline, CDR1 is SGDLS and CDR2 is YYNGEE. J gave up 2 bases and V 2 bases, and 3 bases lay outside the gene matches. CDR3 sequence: CASSVDRSNYGYTF. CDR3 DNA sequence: TGTGCCAGCAGCGTGGACAGGAGCAACTATGGCTACACCTTC.

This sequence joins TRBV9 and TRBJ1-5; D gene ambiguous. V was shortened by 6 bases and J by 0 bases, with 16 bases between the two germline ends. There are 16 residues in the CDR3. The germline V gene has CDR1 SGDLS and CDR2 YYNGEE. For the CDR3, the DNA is TGTGCCAGCAACCCTCCCCCGGACGCTAGCAATCAGCCCCAGCATTTT. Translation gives CASNPPPDASNQPQHF.

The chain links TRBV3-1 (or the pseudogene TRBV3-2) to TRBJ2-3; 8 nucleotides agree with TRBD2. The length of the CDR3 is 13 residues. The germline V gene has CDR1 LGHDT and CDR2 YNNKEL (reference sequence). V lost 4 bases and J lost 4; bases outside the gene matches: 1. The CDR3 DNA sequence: TGTGCCAGCAGCCGGCGGGGGGCAGATACGCAGTATTTT. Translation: CASSRRGADTQYF.

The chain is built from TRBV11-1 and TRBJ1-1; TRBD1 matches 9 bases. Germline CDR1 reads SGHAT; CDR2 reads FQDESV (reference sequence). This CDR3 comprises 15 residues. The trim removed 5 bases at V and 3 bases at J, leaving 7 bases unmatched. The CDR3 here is CASSPETGGHTEAFF. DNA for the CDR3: TGTGCCAGCAGCCCCGAAACAGGGGGCCACACTGAAGCTTTCTTT.

Here the CDR3 reads CASSIAGGDYEQYF. The CDR3 DNA is TGTGCCAGTAGTATCGCAGGGGGGGACTACGAGCAGTACTTC. The J gene is TRBJ2-7, the V gene TRBV19; either TRBD1 or TRBD2 may supply D (7 bases each). The CDR3 covers 14 residues. CDR1 and CDR2 (germline): LNHDA, SQIVND (reference sequence). V dropped 3 bases and J dropped 3 bases, with 12 bases sitting between them.

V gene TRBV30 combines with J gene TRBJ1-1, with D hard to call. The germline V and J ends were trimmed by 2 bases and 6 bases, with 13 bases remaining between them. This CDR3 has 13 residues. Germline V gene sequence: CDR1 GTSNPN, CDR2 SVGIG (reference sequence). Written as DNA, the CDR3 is TGTGCCTGGAGTTTCCTGCAAGCGGCTGAAGCTTTCTTT. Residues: CAWSFLQAAEAFF.

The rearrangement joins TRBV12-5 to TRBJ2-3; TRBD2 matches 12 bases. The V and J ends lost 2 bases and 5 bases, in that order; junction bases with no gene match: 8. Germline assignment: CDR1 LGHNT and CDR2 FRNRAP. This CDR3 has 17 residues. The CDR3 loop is CASGLSTTSGGIDTQYF. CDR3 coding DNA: TGTGCTAGTGGTTTGTCGACGACTAGCGGGGGTATAGATACGCAGTATTTT.

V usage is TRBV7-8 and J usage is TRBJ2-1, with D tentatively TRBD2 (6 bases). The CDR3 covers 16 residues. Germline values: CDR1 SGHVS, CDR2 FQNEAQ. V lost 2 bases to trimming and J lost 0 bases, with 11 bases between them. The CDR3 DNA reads TGTGCCAGCAGCTTAATTACCGGGAGCTCCTACAATGAGCAGTTCTTC. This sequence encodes CASSLITGSSYNEQFF.